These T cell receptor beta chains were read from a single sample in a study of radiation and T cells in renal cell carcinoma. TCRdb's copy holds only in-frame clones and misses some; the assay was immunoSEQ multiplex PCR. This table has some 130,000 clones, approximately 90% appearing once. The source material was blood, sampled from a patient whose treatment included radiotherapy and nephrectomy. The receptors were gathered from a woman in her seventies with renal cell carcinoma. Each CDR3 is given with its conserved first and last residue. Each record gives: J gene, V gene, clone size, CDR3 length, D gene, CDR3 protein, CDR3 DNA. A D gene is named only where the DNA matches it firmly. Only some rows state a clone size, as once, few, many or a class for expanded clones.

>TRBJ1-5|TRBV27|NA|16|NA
CASSLVPAGGNQPQHF
TGTGCCAGCAGTTTAGTCCCAGCCGGTGGCAATCAGCCCCAGCATTTT
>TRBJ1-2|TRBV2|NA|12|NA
CASYWSETTYTF
TGTGCCAGCTATTGGAGCGAGACAACCTACACCTTC
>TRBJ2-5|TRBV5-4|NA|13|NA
CASSLSPQETQYF
TGTGCCAGCAGCTTGTCCCCACAAGAGACCCAGTACTTC
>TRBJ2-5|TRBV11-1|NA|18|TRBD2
CASSPSLFGGGPQETQYF
TGTGCCAGCAGCCCAAGCCTCTTTGGCGGGGGGCCCCAAGAGACCCAGTACTTC
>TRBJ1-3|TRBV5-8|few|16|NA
CASNSGGAYSGNTIYF
TGTGCCAGCAATTCCGGCGGGGCCTACTCTGGAAACACCATATATTTT
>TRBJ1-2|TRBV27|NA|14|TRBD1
CASSSGQGAYGYTF
TGTGCCAGCAGTTCGGGACAGGGGGCCTATGGCTACACCTTC
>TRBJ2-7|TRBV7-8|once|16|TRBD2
CASSLGKTSGAYEQYF
TGTGCCAGCAGCTTAGGGAAGACTAGCGGGGCCTACGAGCAGTACTTC
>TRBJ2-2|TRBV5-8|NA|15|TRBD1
CASSSDREFPGELFF
TGTGCCAGCAGCTCGGACAGGGAGTTTCCCGGGGAGCTGTTTTTT
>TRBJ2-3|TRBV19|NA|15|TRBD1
CASSRLDRGADTQYF
TGTGCCAGTAGTCGTCTGGACAGGGGCGCAGATACGCAGTATTTT
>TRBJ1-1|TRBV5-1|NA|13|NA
CASSGTSGTEAFF
TGCGCCAGCAGTGGGACATCGGGCACTGAAGCTTTCTTT
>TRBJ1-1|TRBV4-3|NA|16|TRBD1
CASSQDIGQGRTEAFF
TGCGCCAGCAGCCAAGATATTGGACAGGGCCGCACTGAAGCTTTCTTT
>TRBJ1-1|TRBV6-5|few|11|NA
CASTQGAEAFF
TGTGCCAGCACCCAGGGAGCTGAAGCTTTCTTT
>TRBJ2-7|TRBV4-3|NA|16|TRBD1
CASSQGLGTGRYEQYF
TGCGCCAGCAGCCAAGGACTTGGGACAGGGAGATACGAGCAGTACTTC
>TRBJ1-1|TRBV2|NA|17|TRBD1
CASSPDRGRLVGTEAFF
TGTGCCAGCAGCCCGGACAGGGGGCGACTGGTAGGCACTGAAGCTTTCTTT
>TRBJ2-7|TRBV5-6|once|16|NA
CASSLASWGPSYEQYF
TGTGCCAGCAGCTTGGCTTCGTGGGGCCCATCCTACGAGCAGTACTTC
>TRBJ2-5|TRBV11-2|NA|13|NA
CASSPQRAETQYF
TGTGCCAGCAGCCCGCAGCGGGCAGAGACCCAGTACTTC
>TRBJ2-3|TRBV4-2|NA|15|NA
CASSRPMRHLDTQYF
TGTGCCAGCAGCCGACCGATGAGGCACCTCGATACGCAGTATTTT
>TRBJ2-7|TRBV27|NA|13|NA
CASSWSRTVEQYF
TGTGCCAGCAGTTGGTCTAGGACAGTCGAGCAGTACTTC
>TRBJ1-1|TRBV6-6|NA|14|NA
CASSYDSYGTEAFF
TGTGCCAGCAGTTACGACAGTTATGGGACTGAAGCTTTCTTT
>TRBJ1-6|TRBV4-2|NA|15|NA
CASSQATQANSPLHF
TGTGCCAGCAGCCAAGCAACACAGGCAAATTCACCCCTCCACTTT
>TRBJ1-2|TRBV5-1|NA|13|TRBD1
CASSSGQDYGYTF
TGCGCCAGCAGCTCCGGACAGGACTATGGCTACACCTTC
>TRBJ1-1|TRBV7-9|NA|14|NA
CASSPLTGTTEAFF
TGTGCCAGCAGCCCTCTTACAGGGACCACTGAAGCTTTCTTT
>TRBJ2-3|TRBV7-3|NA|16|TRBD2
CASSLTGTSGVDTQYF
TGTGCCAGCAGCTTAACTGGGACTAGCGGGGTAGATACGCAGTATTTT
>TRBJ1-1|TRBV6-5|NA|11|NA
CASREGLEAFF
TGTGCCAGCAGGGAGGGGCTTGAAGCTTTCTTT
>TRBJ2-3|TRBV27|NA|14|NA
CASSFFGSTDTQYF
TGTGCCAGCAGTTTCTTTGGTAGCACAGATACGCAGTATTTT
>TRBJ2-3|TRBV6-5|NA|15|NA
CASIPHTGSTDTQYF
TGTGCCAGCATCCCGCACACAGGGAGCACAGATACGCAGTATTTT
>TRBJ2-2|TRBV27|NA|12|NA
CASSLFDGELFF
TGTGCCAGCAGTTTATTTGACGGGGAGCTGTTTTTT
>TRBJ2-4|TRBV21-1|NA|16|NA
CASSKEGNRKGNIQYF
TGTGCCAGCAGCAAAGAGGGGAACCGGAAGGGAAACATTCAGTACTTC
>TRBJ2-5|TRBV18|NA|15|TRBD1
CASSPSGGVRETQYF
TGTGCCAGCTCACCATCAGGGGGCGTAAGGGAGACCCAGTACTTC
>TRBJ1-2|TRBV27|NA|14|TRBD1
CASRRQGNNYGYTF
TGTGCCAGCAGGCGACAGGGGAATAACTATGGCTACACCTTC
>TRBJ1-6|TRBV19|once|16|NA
CASSIFSGAGNSPLHF
TGTGCCAGTAGTATATTCTCAGGGGCGGGCAATTCACCCCTCCACTTT
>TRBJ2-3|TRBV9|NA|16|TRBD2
CASSVEPLPGGNTQYF
TGTGCCAGCAGCGTAGAACCGCTCCCGGGAGGAAATACGCAGTATTTT
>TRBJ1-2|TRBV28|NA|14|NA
CASRPPQVLYGYTF
TGTGCCAGCAGACCACCGCAGGTTCTCTATGGCTACACCTTC
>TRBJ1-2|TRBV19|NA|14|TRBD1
CASSSTGQGSGYTF
TGTGCCAGTAGTAGTACCGGACAGGGAAGCGGCTACACCTTC
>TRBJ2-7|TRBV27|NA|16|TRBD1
CASSFSRTGRSGEQYF
TGTGCCAGCAGTTTTTCTCGGACAGGGAGGAGTGGGGAGCAGTACTTC
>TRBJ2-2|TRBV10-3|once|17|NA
CAISESRVGIPTGELFF
TGTGCCATCAGTGAGTCGCGGGTGGGTATCCCCACCGGGGAGCTGTTTTTT
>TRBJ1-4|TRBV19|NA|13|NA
CASGSKGNEKLFF
TGTGCCAGTGGTAGTAAGGGGAATGAAAAACTGTTTTTT
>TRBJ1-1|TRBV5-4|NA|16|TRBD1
CASSPTGGRMNTEAFF
TGTGCCAGCAGCCCTACAGGGGGCAGAATGAACACTGAAGCTTTCTTT
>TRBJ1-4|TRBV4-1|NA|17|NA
CASSQLQGGRANEKLFF
TGCGCCAGCAGCCAACTCCAGGGAGGGAGGGCTAATGAAAAACTGTTTTTT
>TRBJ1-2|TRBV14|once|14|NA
CASSQDTGSGGYTF
TGTGCCAGCAGCCAAGATACCGGGTCAGGAGGCTACACCTTC
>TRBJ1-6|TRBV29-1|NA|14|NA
CSVRTGATDSPLHF
TGCAGCGTGAGGACCGGGGCTACCGATTCACCCCTCCACTTT
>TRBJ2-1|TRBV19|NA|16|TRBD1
CASSIARDRPHNEQFF
TGTGCCAGTAGTATCGCGCGGGACAGGCCTCACAATGAGCAGTTCTTC
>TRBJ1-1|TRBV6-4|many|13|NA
CASSGNSQSEAFF
TGTGCCAGCAGTGGGAACAGTCAGAGTGAAGCTTTCTTT
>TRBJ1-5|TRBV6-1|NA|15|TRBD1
CASSLGTGLNQPQHF
TGTGCCAGCAGCCTCGGGACAGGCCTCAATCAGCCCCAGCATTTT
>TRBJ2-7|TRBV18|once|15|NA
CASSAWMTGAYEQYF
TGTGCCAGCTCAGCCTGGATGACGGGGGCCTACGAGCAGTACTTC
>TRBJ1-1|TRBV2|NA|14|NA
CASKIKQGGTEAFF
TGTGCCAGCAAAATTAAACAGGGAGGGACTGAAGCTTTCTTT
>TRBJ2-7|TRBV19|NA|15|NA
CASSSGAARDNEQYF
TGTGCCAGTAGTAGCGGGGCAGCTCGGGACAACGAGCAGTACTTC
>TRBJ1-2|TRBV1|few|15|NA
CTSSQGNRGYYGYTF
TGCACCAGCAGCCAAGGTAACAGGGGTTACTATGGCTACACCTTC
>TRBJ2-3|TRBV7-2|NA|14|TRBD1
CASSSSVGQGAQYF
TGTGCCAGCAGCTCAAGTGTGGGACAGGGGGCGCAGTATTTT